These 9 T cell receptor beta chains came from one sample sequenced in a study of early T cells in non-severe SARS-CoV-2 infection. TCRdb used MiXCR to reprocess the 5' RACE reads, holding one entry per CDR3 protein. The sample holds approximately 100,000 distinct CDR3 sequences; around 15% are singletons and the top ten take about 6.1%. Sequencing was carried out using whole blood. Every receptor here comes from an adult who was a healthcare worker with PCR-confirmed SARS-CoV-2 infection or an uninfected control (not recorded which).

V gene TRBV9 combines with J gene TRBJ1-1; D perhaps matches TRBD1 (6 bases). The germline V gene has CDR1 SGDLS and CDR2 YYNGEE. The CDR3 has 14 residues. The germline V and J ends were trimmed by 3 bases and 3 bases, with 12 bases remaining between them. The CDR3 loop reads CASSATQGYTEAFF. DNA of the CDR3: TGTGCCAGCAGCGCGACTCAGGGGTACACTGAAGCTTTCTTT.

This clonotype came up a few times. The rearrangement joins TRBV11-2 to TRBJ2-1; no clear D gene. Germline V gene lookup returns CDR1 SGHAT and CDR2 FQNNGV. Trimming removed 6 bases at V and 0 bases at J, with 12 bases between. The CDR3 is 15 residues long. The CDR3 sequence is CASSFNPSSYNEQFF. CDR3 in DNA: TGTGCCAGCAGTTTCAATCCGAGCTCCTACAATGAGCAGTTCTTC.

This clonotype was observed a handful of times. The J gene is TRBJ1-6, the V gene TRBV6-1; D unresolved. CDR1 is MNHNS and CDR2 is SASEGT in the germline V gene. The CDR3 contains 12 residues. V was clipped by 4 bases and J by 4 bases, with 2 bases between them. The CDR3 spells CASSGYNSPLHF. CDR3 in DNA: TGTGCCAGCAGTGGTTATAATTCACCCCTCCACTTT.

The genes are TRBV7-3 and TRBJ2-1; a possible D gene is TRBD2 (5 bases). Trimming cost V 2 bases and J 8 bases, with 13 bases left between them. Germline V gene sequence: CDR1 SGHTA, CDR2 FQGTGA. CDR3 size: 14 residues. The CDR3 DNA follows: TGTGCCAGCAGCTTATACGGCGTCGGGGATGAGCAGTTCTTC. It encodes CASSLYGVGDEQFF.

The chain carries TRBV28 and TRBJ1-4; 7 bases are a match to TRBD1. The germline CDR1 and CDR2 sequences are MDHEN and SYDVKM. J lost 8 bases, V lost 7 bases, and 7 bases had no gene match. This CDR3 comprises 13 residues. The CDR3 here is CASIHRGSEKLFF. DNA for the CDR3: TGTGCCAGCATTCACAGGGGAAGCGAAAAACTGTTTTTT.

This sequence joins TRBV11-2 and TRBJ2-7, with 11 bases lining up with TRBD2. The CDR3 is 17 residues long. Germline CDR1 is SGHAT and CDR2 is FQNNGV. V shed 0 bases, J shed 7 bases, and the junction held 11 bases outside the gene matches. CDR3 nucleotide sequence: TGTGCCAGCAGCTTAGATTTAATACTAGCGGGGGCCTGGGAGCAGTACTTC. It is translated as CASSLDLILAGAWEQYF.

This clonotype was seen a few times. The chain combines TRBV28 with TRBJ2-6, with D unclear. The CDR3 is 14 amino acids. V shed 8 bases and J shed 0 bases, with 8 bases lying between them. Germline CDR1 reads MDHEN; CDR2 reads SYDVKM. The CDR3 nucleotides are TGTGCCAGCTTGGGAAGCTCTGGGGCCAACGTCCTGACTTTC. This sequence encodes CASLGSSGANVLTF.

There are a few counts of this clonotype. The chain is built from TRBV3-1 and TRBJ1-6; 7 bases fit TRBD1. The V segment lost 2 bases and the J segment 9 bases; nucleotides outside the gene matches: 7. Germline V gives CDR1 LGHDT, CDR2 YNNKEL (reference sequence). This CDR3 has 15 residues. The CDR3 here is CASSQSDRETSPLHF. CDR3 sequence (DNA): TGTGCCAGCAGCCAATCCGACAGGGAGACTTCACCCCTCCACTTT.

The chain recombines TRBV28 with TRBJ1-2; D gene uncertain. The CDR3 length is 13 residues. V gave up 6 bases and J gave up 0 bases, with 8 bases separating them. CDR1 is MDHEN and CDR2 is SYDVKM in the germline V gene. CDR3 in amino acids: CASSGPANYGYTF. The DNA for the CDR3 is TGTGCCAGCAGCGGGCCAGCTAACTATGGCTACACCTTC.